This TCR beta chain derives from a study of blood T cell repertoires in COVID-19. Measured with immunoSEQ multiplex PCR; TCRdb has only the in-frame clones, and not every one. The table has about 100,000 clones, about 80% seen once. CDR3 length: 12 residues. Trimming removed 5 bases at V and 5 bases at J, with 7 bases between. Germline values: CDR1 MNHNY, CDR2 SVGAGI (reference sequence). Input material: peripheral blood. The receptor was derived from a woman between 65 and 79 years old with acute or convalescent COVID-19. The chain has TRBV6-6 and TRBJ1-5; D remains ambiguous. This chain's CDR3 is CASSNKDQPQHF. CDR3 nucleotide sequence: TGTGCCAGCAGTAACAAAGATCAGCCCCAGCATTTT.